This record concerns one T cell receptor beta chain sequence. The method was immunoSEQ multiplex PCR; TCRdb's version includes in-frame clones alone and lacks a portion of them. The table has a few hundred thousand clones, approximately 90% seen once. The V end was cut by 3 bases, the J end by 6 bases, with 22 bases between. Germline CDR1 and CDR2: SGHRS and YFSETQ. The CDR3 consists of 16 residues. The data belong to a study of blood T cell repertoires in COVID-19. The sample was PBMCs or T cells enriched from blood (not recorded which). This chain links TRBV5-1 with TRBJ2-7; D is unresolved. The clonotype originates from a woman under 30 who had recovered from COVID-19. CDR3 DNA: TGCGCCAGCAGCTCCACCGCCACTCGGCGACTGGGCGAGCAGTACTTC. Encoded protein: CASSSTATRRLGEQYF.